These 10 T cell receptor beta chains were all obtained from the same sample, sequenced in a study of neurological immune-mediated disorders. TCRdb reprocessed the 5' RACE reads via MiXCR and lists one record per CDR3 protein. Of some 70,000 distinct CDR3 sequences listed, 4.5% to 5.5% were seen once; the top ten hold 5.5% to 8%. The material sequenced was PBMCs. The receptors originated from a man aged 25-45 years with multiple sclerosis.

There are many counts of this clonotype. The chain is built from TRBV12-3 or TRBV12-4 and TRBJ1-2; the D gene is possibly TRBD1 (5 bases). The CDR3 is 16 amino acids. The V end was cut by 6 bases, the J end by 0 bases, with 17 bases between. The CDR3 here is CASSPPGHSANYGYTF. CDR3 sequence (DNA): TGTGCCAGCAGCCCGCCAGGGCACTCTGCTAACTATGGCTACACCTTC.

In its sample, this clonotype was seen many times. V gene TRBV20-1 combines with J gene TRBJ1-2; 7 bases line up with TRBD1. This CDR3 spans 13 amino acids. V gave up 5 bases and J gave up 0 bases; unmatched junction bases: 3. Germline V CDR1 and CDR2: DFQATT, SNEGSKA (reference sequence). The CDR3 reads CSAGTVTNYGYTF. CDR3 DNA: TGCAGTGCTGGGACAGTGACTAACTATGGCTACACCTTC.

This clonotype was observed many times. This chain links TRBV7-6 with TRBJ2-7; 7 bases map to TRBD2. The CDR3 covers 14 residues. The trim removed 2 bases at V and 4 bases at J, leaving 5 bases unmatched. Germline values: CDR1 SGHVS, CDR2 FNYEAQ. The CDR3 nucleotides read TGTGCCAGCAGCTTACGCCAGGGAGGGTACGAGCAGTACGTC. As protein: CASSLRQGGYEQYV.

This clonotype has a count of ten or more. CDR3 bases: TGCAGCGTTGGGCGGCTTTCGTACCAAGAGACCCAGTACTTC. This translates into CSVGRLSYQETQYF. This sequence joins TRBV29-1 and TRBJ2-5, with D hard to call. Trimming stripped 4 bases from V and 0 bases from J, with 12 bases between. The CDR3 contains 14 residues. Per germline, CDR1 SQVTM and CDR2 ANQGSEA. The full variable domain, in which reference TRBV29-1 and TRBJ2-5 provide the parts outside the CDR3, is SAVISQKPSRDICQRGTSLTIQCQVDSQVTMMFWYRQQPGQSLTLIATANQGSEATYESGFVIDKFPISRPNLTFSTLTVSNMSPEDSSIYLCSVGRLSYQETQYFGPGTRLLVL.

Ten or more counts support this clonotype. CDR3: CASRSPGQGIFANEKLFF. DNA for the CDR3: TGTGCCAGCAGGTCGCCGGGACAGGGAATATTTGCTAATGAAAAACTGTTTTTT. The gene calls are TRBV6-6 and TRBJ1-4; 9 bases align to TRBD1. The germline V gene encodes CDR1 MNHNY and CDR2 SVGAGI (reference sequence). The CDR3 has 18 amino acids. Trimming cost V 6 bases and J 3 bases; bases outside gene matches: 14.

This clonotype was counted at least ten times. This rearrangement joins TRBV27 to TRBJ2-7; weak D call: TRBD1 (6 bases). CDR1 MNHEY and CDR2 SMNVEV come from the germline V gene (reference sequence). V was trimmed by 2 bases and J by 7 bases, leaving 12 bases between them. The CDR3 runs 13 residues. The DNA of the CDR3 is TGTGCCAGCAGTTTACGATATCAGGGGGAGCAGTACGTC. Translation gives CASSLRYQGEQYV.

Ten or more counts support this clonotype. The CDR3 region has the DNA TGTGCCAGCAGTTTCCTGGGACGACCGAACACTGAAGCTTTCTTT. It specifies CASSFLGRPNTEAFF. The gene calls are TRBV27 and TRBJ1-1, with D perhaps TRBD1 (5 bases). CDR3 length equals 15 residues. Germline assignment: CDR1 MNHEY and CDR2 SMNVEV (reference sequence). V lost 3 bases and J 1 base, leaving 12 bases between the germline ends.

This clonotype was detected many times. The chain joins TRBV27 to TRBJ2-4; D might be TRBD2 (5 bases). The CDR3 is made up of 13 amino acids. The V gene's germline CDR1 is MNHEY and CDR2 SMNVEV (reference sequence). With 9 bases removed from V and 6 bases from J, the gap between germline ends came to 15 bases. CDR3 loop: CARSTPGSNIQYF. In DNA, the CDR3 is TGTGCCAGATCAACTCCGGGGTCAAACATTCAGTACTTC.

This clonotype was detected many times. The gene calls are TRBV4-1 and TRBJ1-2, with a possible D match to TRBD1 (5 bases). Trimming removed 0 bases at V and 3 bases at J, with 11 bases between. The CDR3 has 15 residues. Per germline, CDR1 MGHRA and CDR2 YSYEKL. The CDR3 spells CASSQDSRGDYGYTF. For the CDR3, the DNA is TGCGCCAGCAGCCAAGATTCAAGGGGAGACTATGGCTACACCTTC.

This clonotype showed up many times. This rearrangement joins TRBV5-5 to TRBJ2-7; no clear D gene. The CDR3 totals 14 residues. Trimming shortened V by 4 bases and J by 2 bases, and 13 bases separated the two germline ends. Germline V gives CDR1 SGHKS, CDR2 YYEKEE (reference sequence). DNA of the CDR3: TGTGCCAGCAGCCCGCTGGGGAAAACCTACGAGCAGTACTTC. Its translation: CASSPLGKTYEQYF.